The rows below give T cell receptor beta chains drawn from one sample of a study of low-dose radiotherapy and immunotherapy resistance in tumors. TCRdb re-analysed the reads in MiXCR, keeping a single row per CDR3 protein. The sample includes under 35,000 distinct CDR3 sequences, under 55% of them seen just once. The starting material was PBMCs, obtained after low-dose radiotherapy plus immunotherapy. These receptors were taken from a male donor with gallbladder cancer. The CDR3 runs from the conserved cysteine through the conserved F or W. The order of the fields is clone size, V gene, D gene, J gene, CDR3 protein, CDR3 DNA. A D gene is named only where the DNA matches it firmly. The listing skips clone size in some rows; elsewhere it reads once, few, many or a size class.

NA,TRBV27,NA,TRBJ2-1,CASTSGQLYNEQFF,TGTGCCAGCACCTCTGGACAGCTCTACAATGAGCAGTTCTTC
NA,TRBV2,NA,TRBJ2-7,CAILRGSYEQYF,TGTGCCATCCTCCGGGGATCCTACGAGCAGTACTTC
many,TRBV18,NA,TRBJ1-6,CASSPVDVNSPLHF,TGTGCCAGCTCACCGGTGGATGTTAATTCACCCCTCCACTTT
many,TRBV20-1,TRBD1,TRBJ2-3,CSAIRGTGVADTQYF,TGCAGTGCCATTAGGGGGACAGGGGTAGCAGATACGCAGTATTTT
many,TRBV28,TRBD1,TRBJ1-6,CASDDRGGTPLHF,TGTGCCAGCGACGACAGGGGAGGAACACCCCTCCACTTT
NA,TRBV6-2/TRBV6-3,NA,TRBJ2-7,CASRESFPYEQYF,TGTGCCAGCAGGGAAAGTTTCCCCTACGAGCAGTACTTC
once,TRBV29-1,NA,TRBJ1-2,CSESRQRGYTF,TGCAGCGAATCCCGTCAAAGGGGCTACACCTTC
NA,TRBV4-1,NA,TRBJ1-2,CASSQDRANYGYTF,TGCGCCAGCAGCCAAGACAGGGCCAACTATGGCTACACCTTC
once,TRBV6-2/TRBV6-3,TRBD2,TRBJ2-2,CASSRRLAANTGELFF,TGTGCCAGCAGCCGAAGACTAGCGGCGAACACCGGGGAGCTGTTTTTT
NA,TRBV20-1,TRBD2,TRBJ2-1,CSAPGLAGGSNNEQFF,TGCAGTGCTCCGGGACTAGCGGGAGGTAGTAATAATGAGCAGTTCTTC
NA,TRBV7-2,TRBD1,TRBJ2-6,CASSLTRQGSLSGANVLTF,TGTGCCAGCAGCTTAACCCGACAGGGGTCCCTCTCTGGGGCCAACGTCCTGACTTTC
NA,TRBV28,TRBD1,TRBJ1-2,CASSLSHRGYGYTF,TGTGCCAGCAGTTTATCTCACAGGGGCTATGGCTACACCTTC
medium-sized,TRBV6-1,NA,TRBJ1-5,CASTGTRSNQPQHF,TGTGCCAGCACCGGGACACGAAGCAATCAGCCCCAGCATTTT
medium-sized,TRBV5-1,NA,TRBJ2-2,CASSPGGKTGELFF,TGCGCCAGCAGCCCTGGAGGCAAAACCGGGGAGCTGTTTTTT
NA,TRBV4-1,NA,TRBJ1-3,CASSDPGTPSSGNTIYF,TGCGCCAGCAGCGACCCCGGGACTCCGAGCTCTGGAAACACCATATATTTT
NA,TRBV12-3/TRBV12-4,TRBD1,TRBJ2-7,CASSRQGANYEQYF,TGTGCCAGCAGTCGACAGGGGGCGAATTACGAGCAGTACTTC
NA,TRBV9,NA,TRBJ2-3,CASTPEGYTDTQYF,TGTGCCAGCACCCCTGAGGGGTACACAGATACGCAGTATTTT
NA,TRBV6-2/TRBV6-3,NA,TRBJ1-3,CASVTAGLSGNTIYF,TGTGCCAGCGTGACCGCAGGCCTATCTGGAAACACCATATATTTT
medium-sized,TRBV6-2/TRBV6-3,NA,TRBJ2-1,CASRGMVGLGEQFF,TGTGCCAGCCGGGGTATGGTAGGGTTAGGTGAGCAGTTCTTC
many,TRBV7-2,NA,TRBJ1-2,CASSVNPYGYTF,TGTGCCAGCAGCGTGAACCCCTATGGCTACACCTTC
many,TRBV11-2,NA,TRBJ2-2,CASRQTRGGSRTGELFF,TGTGCCAGCAGACAGACCAGGGGCGGAAGTCGGACCGGGGAGCTGTTTTTT
many,TRBV28,NA,TRBJ2-3,CASSWESDTQYF,TGTGCCAGCAGCTGGGAGTCAGATACGCAGTATTTT
NA,TRBV6-5,NA,TRBJ2-2,CASSYQAMGSGELFF,TGTGCCAGCAGTTATCAAGCGATGGGTTCCGGGGAGCTGTTTTTT
few,TRBV12-3/TRBV12-4,NA,TRBJ1-2,CASSHHRTPGYTF,TGTGCCAGCAGCCACCACAGGACCCCTGGCTACACCTTC
medium-sized,TRBV11-1,TRBD2,TRBJ2-5,CASSTRLAEDGTQYF,TGTGCCAGCAGCACGAGACTAGCGGAAGACGGGACCCAGTACTTC
many,TRBV6-1,NA,TRBJ1-2,CASSEANGFYGYTF,TGTGCCAGCAGTGAAGCGAACGGATTCTATGGCTACACCTTC
many,TRBV21-1,NA,TRBJ1-5,CASSSTDSPASNQPQHF,TGTGCCAGCAGCTCAACGGACAGTCCCGCTAGCAATCAGCCCCAGCATTTT
NA,TRBV28,NA,TRBJ1-2,CASSRTTFTNYGYTF,TGTGCCAGCAGTCGCACGACATTTACTAACTATGGCTACACCTTC
many,TRBV7-2,NA,TRBJ2-3,CASSLSQDTQYF,TGTGCCAGCAGCTTATCCCAAGATACGCAGTATTTT
NA,TRBV5-1,TRBD1,TRBJ1-2,CASSLATGTGAGYTF,TGCGCCAGCAGCTTGGCTACCGGTACAGGGGCTGGCTACACCTTC
few,TRBV24-1,NA,TRBJ2-7,CATPRDEQYF,TGTGCCACCCCCCGGGACGAGCAGTACTTC
NA,TRBV28,NA,TRBJ2-7,CASSRNTYEQYF,TGTGCCAGCAGCCGCAATACCTACGAGCAGTACTTC
once,TRBV7-2,NA,TRBJ1-6,CASPTSGGFSYNSPLHF,TGTGCCAGTCCCACGTCGGGGGGCTTCTCCTATAATTCACCCCTCCACTTT
many,TRBV3-1,TRBD2,TRBJ2-7,CASSAGVLEQYF,TGTGCCAGCAGCGCGGGGGTTCTCGAGCAGTACTTC
few,TRBV12-3/TRBV12-4,NA,TRBJ1-2,CASSFRREGFDGYTF,TGTGCCAGCAGTTTTCGTCGGGAGGGGTTTGATGGCTACACCTTC
many,TRBV10-3,NA,TRBJ2-3,CAIKFTDTQYF,TGTGCCATCAAATTCACGGATACGCAGTATTTT
many,TRBV20-1,TRBD1,TRBJ2-3,CSARTGSGTDTQYF,TGCAGTGCCAGGACAGGGTCTGGCACAGATACGCAGTATTTT
NA,TRBV9,NA,TRBJ2-3,CASSVTGSLATDTQYF,TGTGCCAGCAGCGTAACCGGATCTCTGGCCACAGATACGCAGTATTTT
NA,TRBV6-2/TRBV6-3,NA,TRBJ1-2,CASSGTAERLYGYTF,TGTGCCAGCAGTGGAACCGCGGAAAGGTTGTATGGCTACACCTTC
many,TRBV20-1,NA,TRBJ2-7,CSASKGVVDYEQYF,TGCAGTGCTAGTAAGGGGGTGGTTGACTACGAGCAGTACTTC
NA,TRBV18,NA,TRBJ2-7,CASSPNFLDEQYF,TGTGCCAGCTCACCTAACTTCTTGGACGAGCAGTACTTC
NA,TRBV7-2,TRBD2,TRBJ2-1,CASSLGPWGRGGQDEQFF,TGTGCCAGCAGCTTAGGGCCCTGGGGGCGGGGGGGCCAGGATGAGCAGTTCTTC
many,TRBV7-2,TRBD2,TRBJ2-3,CASSSPSGPGDTQYF,TGTGCCAGCAGCTCCCCTAGCGGGCCGGGGGATACGCAGTATTTT